The 31 T cell receptor beta chains listed next were all sequenced from one sample in a study of blood T cells in healthy people across ages. The authors ran a second PCR of roughly 6 to 12 cycles using a sample-barcoded 5' primer and a J-beta primer mix. TCRdb reanalysed the 5' RACE reads using MiXCR and keeps one entry per CDR3 protein. The sample holds 650,000 to 700,000 distinct CDR3 sequences; less than 40% are singletons and the top ten take about 16%. The sequencing input was blood. These receptors were obtained from a woman older than 75 in good health.

This chain uses TRBV12-3 or TRBV12-4 with TRBJ1-2; D may be TRBD1 (6 bases). The V end lost 5 bases, the J end lost 4 bases, and 17 bases lay between the germline ends. This CDR3 region has 15 residues. CDR3 sequence reads: CASSQQGTSLYGYTF. In DNA form, the CDR3 reads TGTGCCAGCAGTCAACAGGGTACCTCCCTCTATGGCTACACCTTC.

This clonotype was recorded a few times. The V call is TRBV5-1, the J call TRBJ1-1, with 11 bases identical to TRBD1. The ends lost 5 bases at V and 4 bases at J; junction bases unmatched: 4. CDR1 and CDR2 (germline): SGHRS, YFSETQ. This CDR3 contains 14 residues. The CDR3 loop is CASRRTGGPTEAFF. In nucleotides, the CDR3 is TGCGCCAGCAGACGGACAGGGGGCCCCACTGAAGCTTTCTTT.

About this clonotype: A much larger clone lies one base from this, so it may be a read error. The CDR3 sequence is CASSLVAAHNEQYF. For the CDR3, the DNA is TGTGCCAGCAGCTTAGTGGCGGCCCACAACGAGCAGTACTTC. The rearrangement links TRBV7-2 to TRBJ2-7, with unresolved D. This CDR3 is built from 14 residues. The ends were cut back, 1 base at V and 5 bases at J, with 12 bases in the middle. In germline, CDR1 is SGHTA, CDR2 FQGNSA.

Ten or more counts support this clonotype. V usage is TRBV11-2 and J usage is TRBJ2-5; 7 nucleotides line up with TRBD2. Per germline, CDR1 SGHAT and CDR2 FQNNGV. Germline trimming cut 0 bases from V and 1 base from J; bases unmatched to any gene: 8. The CDR3 covers 17 residues. The CDR3 region is CASSLDLASGIQETQYF. The CDR3 DNA follows: TGTGCCAGCAGCTTAGATCTGGCTAGCGGAATCCAAGAGACCCAGTACTTC.

This clonotype was picked up many times. The chain carries TRBV6-1 and TRBJ2-3; maybe TRBD2 (7 bases). Trimming shortened V by 4 bases and J by 0 bases, and 11 bases separated the two germline ends. CDR1 is MNHNS and CDR2 is SASEGT in the germline V gene. This CDR3 has 15 residues. CDR3 sequence (DNA): TGTGCCAGCAGTGTAGGGGGGGCAAGCACAGATACGCAGTATTTT. It yields the protein CASSVGGASTDTQYF.

This clonotype was detected many times. The rearrangement uses TRBV20-1 and TRBJ2-5; possible D gene TRBD2, 6 bases. The CDR3 contains 12 residues. CDR1 is DFQATT, CDR2 SNEGSKA, per germline (reference sequence). The germline V and J ends were trimmed by 3 bases and 5 bases, with 10 bases remaining between them. This CDR3 is CSARMGRETQYF. The CDR3 nucleotides read TGCAGTGCTAGGATGGGGAGGGAGACCCAGTACTTC.

V and J are TRBV11-2 and TRBJ1-4, with a weak D call TRBD1 (5 bases). This CDR3 has 14 residues. Trimming pared 4 bases from V and 8 bases from J, leaving 14 bases between. Per germline, CDR1 SGHAT and CDR2 FQNNGV. The CDR3, as DNA: TGTGCCAGCAGCTCGGCGGGTGGGGGGGAAAAACTGTTTTTT. Residues: CASSSAGGGEKLFF.

The V gene is TRBV28, the J gene TRBJ2-5; D tentatively reads TRBD1 or TRBD2 (5 bases each). The germline V and J ends were trimmed by 3 bases and 11 bases, with 22 bases remaining between them. The CDR3 consists of 15 residues. Germline V gene sequence: CDR1 MDHEN, CDR2 SYDVKM. In nucleotides, the CDR3 is TGTGCCAGCAGTTTCTGGGGACCGGGTAACAATGAGCAGTACTTC. It is translated as CASSFWGPGNNEQYF. The full variable domain, rest sourced from reference TRBV28 and TRBJ2-5, is DVKVTQSSRYLVKRTGEKVFLECVQDMDHENMFWYRQDPGLGLRLIYFSYDVKMKEKGDIPEGYSVSREKKERFSLILESASTNQTSMYLCASSFWGPGNNEQYFGPGTRLLVL.

The chain employs TRBV5-1 and TRBJ2-7; TRBD1 matches 9 bases. The V segment lost 4 bases and the J segment 3 bases; nucleotides outside the gene matches: 5. The CDR3 consists of 14 residues. Germline V gene sequence: CDR1 SGHRS, CDR2 YFSETQ. The CDR3 DNA reads TGCGCCAGCAGCAATGGACAGGGGAACTACGAGCAGTACTTC. Its translation is CASSNGQGNYEQYF.

This clonotype was observed at least ten times. The gene calls are TRBV20-1 and TRBJ2-1; 13 positions agree with TRBD2. With V trimmed by 5 bases and J by 8 bases, 15 bases remained unmatched. CDR3 length equals 17 residues. Germline V gene sequence: CDR1 DFQATT, CDR2 SNEGSKA (reference sequence). CDR3 bases: TGCAGTGCTCTCGGACTAGCGGGGGTCGGTGGAGAGGATGAGCAGTTCTTC. Translating gives CSALGLAGVGGEDEQFF.

This clonotype was seen many times. The chain uses TRBV9 and TRBJ2-1; 10 bases agree with TRBD2. Looked up from germline, CDR1 is SGDLS and CDR2 is YYNGEE. After removal of 0 bases from V and 7 bases from J, the junction contained 4 bases not matched to a gene. The CDR3 covers 15 residues. The CDR3 region is CASSVGTSGANEQFF. The CDR3 DNA reads as TGTGCCAGCAGCGTAGGAACTAGCGGGGCGAATGAGCAGTTCTTC.

The V call is TRBV27, the J call TRBJ1-1; 7 bases align to TRBD1. Losses at the gene ends were 3 bases for V and 6 bases for J; bases not matched to a gene: 4. CDR3 size: 13 residues. Germline CDR1 and CDR2: MNHEY and SMNVEV (reference sequence). The CDR3 region is CASSFTGDSEAFF. In DNA, the CDR3 is TGTGCCAGCAGTTTTACAGGGGATTCTGAAGCTTTCTTT.

V gene TRBV6-5 combines with J gene TRBJ2-2; unclear D gene. CDR3 length equals 12 residues. The germline CDR1 and CDR2 sequences are MNHEY and SVGAGI. V was clipped by 3 bases and J by 6 bases, with 5 bases between them. The DNA of the CDR3 is TGTGCCAGCAGTTATGGGGCCGGGGAGCTGTTTTTT. Residues: CASSYGAGELFF.

In this sample, this clonotype turned up many times. A much larger clonotype is one base distant, so this may be a read error. The genes are TRBV25-1 and TRBJ2-1; a weak D match, TRBD1 (5 bases). Germline V CDR1 and CDR2: MGHDK, SYGVNS. The CDR3 sequence is 11 residues long. The germline V and J ends were trimmed by 6 bases and 8 bases, with 8 bases remaining between them. CDR3 in DNA: TGTGCCAGCAGCAGGGTTCATGAGCAGTTCTTC. Residues: CASSRVHEQFF.

This clonotype has more than one count but fewer than ten. This chain uses TRBV20-1 with TRBJ2-7, with D perhaps matching TRBD2 (6 bases). The CDR3 has 12 residues. The V end lost 6 bases, the J end lost 6 bases, and 15 bases lay between the germline ends. Germline values: CDR1 DFQATT, CDR2 SNEGSKA (reference sequence). CDR3 protein: CSAVLMTSEQYF. The CDR3, as DNA: TGCAGTGCCGTACTTATGACTAGCGAGCAGTACTTC.

J is TRBJ1-1 and V is TRBV5-1, with D possibly TRBD1 on 5 matching bases. The CDR3 sequence is 14 residues long. Trimming shortened V by 4 bases and J by 6 bases, and 16 bases separated the two germline ends. The V gene's germline CDR1 is SGHRS and CDR2 YFSETQ. In DNA, the CDR3 is TGCGCCAGCAGCAGGGCAGGACAAACTTCTGAAGCTTTCTTT. This translates into CASSRAGQTSEAFF.

This CDR3 is CSAAAASGSYEQYF. In DNA form, the CDR3 reads TGCAGTGCCGCAGCCGCTAGCGGGTCCTACGAGCAGTACTTC. This rearrangement joins TRBV20-1 to TRBJ2-7; 8 bases fit TRBD2. The CDR3 spans 14 residues. Trimming removed 6 bases from V and 1 base from J; junction bases left unmatched: 8. CDR1 and CDR2 from the germline V gene are DFQATT and SNEGSKA (reference sequence).

This clonotype occurred many times. The V gene is TRBV11-1, the J gene TRBJ2-4; D is unresolved. The CDR3 contains 15 residues. The germline V gene has CDR1 SGHAT and CDR2 FQDESV (reference sequence). The ends were cut back, 5 bases at V and 1 base at J, with 12 bases in the middle. Here the CDR3 reads CASSLEGTAKNIQYF. Here the CDR3 DNA reads TGTGCCAGCAGCCTGGAAGGCACGGCCAAAAACATTCAGTACTTC.

This clonotype was seen ten or more times. This sequence joins TRBV5-1 and TRBJ2-1; 9 positions match TRBD2. Trimming at V came to 5 bases and at J to 4 bases, leaving 10 bases not matched to a gene. Germline lookup yields CDR1 SGHRS and CDR2 YFSETQ. CDR3 size: 16 residues. In DNA, the CDR3 is TGCGCCAGCAGGCGCGTAGCGGGGGCTGATTACAATGAGCAGTTCTTC. This encodes CASRRVAGADYNEQFF.

There are many counts of this clonotype. The chain carries TRBV20-1 and TRBJ1-1; no definite D call. Deletions cut 3 bases from V and 1 base from J, with 9 bases between. From germline, CDR1 is DFQATT and CDR2 SNEGSKA (reference sequence). The CDR3 has 13 amino acids. CDR3 residues: CSASPDTNTEAFF. The CDR3 DNA follows: TGCAGTGCTAGCCCCGACACGAACACTGAAGCTTTCTTT.

This clonotype was seen a few times. The genes are TRBV28 and TRBJ1-2; 10 nucleotides match TRBD1. The CDR3 totals 16 residues. Losses at the gene ends were 6 bases for V and 6 bases for J; bases not matched to a gene: 13. CDR1 and CDR2 from the germline V gene are MDHEN and SYDVKM. The CDR3 DNA is TGTGCCAGCAGCCCCCGGACAGGGGGGTTGAGGGATGGCTACACCTTC. It yields the protein CASSPRTGGLRDGYTF.

In this sample, this clonotype turned up many times. This chain links TRBV12-3 or TRBV12-4 with TRBJ2-1; TRBD1 agrees at 10 bases. The trim removed 6 bases at V and 7 bases at J, leaving 6 bases unmatched. This CDR3 comprises 14 residues. Here the CDR3 reads CASSDRGLRNEQFF. The CDR3 coding sequence is TGTGCCAGCAGCGACAGGGGGCTTAGGAATGAGCAGTTCTTC.

This clonotype was counted a single time. The junction departs from germline at one end; a sequencing error may be responsible. The chain recombines TRBV20-1 with TRBJ2-7; 10 positions match TRBD2. Germline CDR1 reads DFQATT; CDR2 reads SNEGSKA (reference sequence). The CDR3 runs 15 residues. The CDR3 bases are TGCAGTGCCCCCGGGCTAGCGGGAGTAGGTGACGAGCAGTACTTT. Its protein product is CSAPGLAGVGDEQYF.

As to this clonotype: A much larger clone lies one base from this, so it may be a read error. The J gene is TRBJ2-7, the V gene TRBV3-1; perhaps TRBD2 as D (5 bases). Germline V gene data show CDR1 as LGHDT and CDR2 as YNNKEL (reference sequence). The V and J ends lost 7 bases and 3 bases respectively, with 19 bases between them. CDR3 length equals 15 residues. The CDR3 spells CASTSGIAPSYEQYF. The CDR3 nucleotides are TGTGCCAGCACCTCGGGAATAGCTCCTAGCTACGAGCAGTACTTC.

The table lists this clonotype with a count of one. The chain carries TRBV20-1 and TRBJ1-6; no firm D call. Per germline, CDR1 DFQATT and CDR2 SNEGSKA (reference sequence). Between the trimmed V and J ends, which lost 3 bases and 4 bases, there was a span of 13 bases. The CDR3 runs 15 residues. The CDR3 protein is CSASSGSSYNSPLHF. The CDR3 nucleotides read TGCAGTGCTAGTTCCGGGTCCAGTTATAATTCACCCCTCCACTTT.

This clonotype showed up many times. The chain couples TRBV7-9 to TRBJ2-1; tentative D call: TRBD2 (6 bases). CDR1 SEHNR and CDR2 FQNEAQ come from the germline V gene (reference sequence). Trimming took 1 base from V and 4 from J, leaving 20 bases between them. The CDR3 sequence is 18 residues long. CDR3 DNA sequence: TGTGCCAGCAGCTTAGTTCCGGACTACCCAGTTCCTTACAATGAGCAGTTCTTC. Translation gives CASSLVPDYPVPYNEQFF.

This clonotype came up many times. The junction departs from germline at one end; a sequencing error may be responsible. The chain carries TRBV29-1 and TRBJ2-7; D remains ambiguous. This CDR3 comprises 12 residues. Germline V CDR1 and CDR2: SQVTM, ANQGSEA. DNA for the CDR3: TGCAGCGTGGAAGGACCGTTCCCGCAGCAGTACTTC. Translated: CSVEGPFPQQYF.

A note on this clonotype: A junction boundary mismatches the germline segment, possibly from a read error. The chain carries TRBV12-3 or TRBV12-4 and TRBJ2-3; D is possibly TRBD2 (6 bases). There are 15 residues in the CDR3. CDR3 sequence: CASSLARGRADMQYF. The CDR3 bases are TGTGCCAGCAGTTTAGCCCGGGGGAGAGCAGATATGCAGTATTTT.

The sample holds a few counts of this clonotype. The V and J genes are TRBV10-2 and TRBJ1-2; D gene uncertain. The CDR3 has 12 residues. V was clipped by 2 bases and J by 8 bases, with 9 bases between them. In germline, CDR1 is WSHSY, CDR2 SAAADI. CDR3 sequence reads: CASSEVREGYTF. As DNA, the CDR3 is TGCGCCAGCAGTGAGGTGAGGGAAGGCTACACCTTC.

This clonotype appeared many times. The chain has TRBV5-1 and TRBJ1-5; TRBD1 is a possible D gene (6 bases). The CDR3 runs to 14 residues. V lost 0 bases, J lost 6 bases, and 10 bases lay in between. Germline CDR1 SGHRS, CDR2 YFSETQ. The CDR3 is CASSLGGAPQPQHF. For the CDR3, the DNA is TGCGCCAGCAGCTTGGGGGGGGCACCTCAGCCCCAGCATTTT.

This clonotype was recorded many times. The rearrangement joins TRBV10-3 to TRBJ2-7; TRBD1 matches 10 bases. The CDR3 runs to 14 residues. V lost 10 bases and J lost 7; bases outside the gene matches: 13. Germline values: CDR1 ENHRY, CDR2 SYGVKD. CDR3 DNA sequence: TGTGCCACCTGGGAGGTCGGACAGGGGGAAGAGCAGTACTTC. Translation gives CATWEVGQGEEQYF.